This T cell receptor beta chain was identified in a study of patients and donors after allogeneic stem cell transplantation. A single record per CDR3 protein comes from TCRdb applying MiXCR to the RT-PCR reads. The data contain 190,000 or so distinct CDR3 sequences, around 41% of them seen just once; the ten biggest clones take up roughly 10%. This CDR3 is 13 amino acids long. Germline values: CDR1 MNHEY, CDR2 SMNVEV (reference sequence). V shed 5 bases and J shed 2 bases, with 10 bases lying between them. Sequencing was performed on blood, either unsorted or a sorted T cell fraction (not recorded which). This sequence joins TRBV27 and TRBJ2-7; tentative D call: TRBD1 (6 bases). The TCR originated in a human donor who was either an allogeneic HSCT recipient or a stem cell or donor lymphocyte infusion donor (not recorded which). It is not recorded whose cells these are; they may come from a transplant donor. CDR3 sequence reads: CASSAQGPYEQYF. In nucleotides, the CDR3 is TGTGCCAGCAGTGCACAGGGTCCCTACGAGCAGTACTTC.